Listed below are T cell receptor beta chains from one sample, sequenced in a study of Graves' ophthalmopathy and Graves' hyperthyroidism. TCRdb fed the multiplex PCR reads into MiXCR, producing one record per CDR3 protein. The sample shows about 640,000 distinct CDR3 sequences, roughly 39% of them seen only once. The specimen was peripheral blood. The receptors here all came from an adult man with Graves' ophthalmopathy. CDR3s include the opening cysteine and the closing phenylalanine or tryptophan. A D gene is named only where the DNA matches it firmly. Some rows have no size entry. The others give once, few or many, or a class for an expanded clone.

D	length	J	V	size	DNA	CDR3
.	14	TRBJ2-7	TRBV19	many	TGTGCCAGTAGTATAGGGGGAGGTGACTACGAGCAGTACTTC	CASSIGGGDYEQYF
.	15	TRBJ1-2	TRBV9	many	TGTGCCAGCAGCGTAGTCGACAGGATGTTCTATGGCTACACCTTC	CASSVVDRMFYGYTF
.	12	TRBJ1-4	TRBV6-1	.	TGTGCCAGCAGTGATTCGGGGGAAAAACTGTTTTTT	CASSDSGEKLFF
TRBD1	17	TRBJ1-2	TRBV10-3	.	TGTGCCATCAGCGGTATTCCGGGACAGGGGGCCCCCTATGGCTACACCTTC	CAISGIPGQGAPYGYTF
.	12	TRBJ2-5	TRBV25-1	many	TGTGCCAGCAGGGACAGCCAAGAGACCCAGTACTTC	CASRDSQETQYF
.	14	TRBJ2-5	TRBV6-6	few	TGTGCCAGCAGTTACCCCAGGAGGCCGGAGACCCAGTACTTC	CASSYPRRPETQYF
.	14	TRBJ1-1	TRBV7-9	many	TGTGCCAGCAGCTTAGCAGGGGATATCGCTGAAGCTTTCTTT	CASSLAGDIAEAFF
.	17	TRBJ1-6	TRBV4-1	.	TGCGCCAGCAGCCAAGAGCAGGTCCACTCCTATAATTCACCCCTCCACTTT	CASSQEQVHSYNSPLHF
TRBD1	17	TRBJ1-5	TRBV7-3	many	TGTGCCAGAGCCCAAGGGACAGCCATGCTGAGCAATCAGCCCCAGCATTTT	CARAQGTAMLSNQPQHF
.	16	TRBJ1-1	TRBV5-1	.	TGTGCCAGCAGCCCATCCGCAGGTGGGCCGAACACTGAAGCTTTCTTT	CASSPSAGGPNTEAFF
TRBD1	16	TRBJ2-2	TRBV24-1	.	TGTGCCACCAGTGACTCGAGACAGGGGTCTACCGGGGAGCTGCTTTTT	CATSDSRQGSTGELLF
TRBD1	12	TRBJ1-2	TRBV29-1	.	TGCAGCGTCGGGACAGCGGACTATGGCTACACCTTC	CSVGTADYGYTF
TRBD1	16	TRBJ2-5	TRBV5-4	few	TGTGCCAGCAGCCGAAGCCAGGGGGCGAGGCGAGAGACCCAGTACTTC	CASSRSQGARRETQYF
.	15	TRBJ1-2	TRBV4-1	many	TGCGCCAGCAGCCATCGAGTCCGCGGGTACTATGGCTACACCTTC	CASSHRVRGYYGYTF
TRBD2	16	TRBJ2-5	TRBV19	many	TGTGCCAGTAGTAAGGGACCGGGACTAACGCACGAGACCCAGTACTTC	CASSKGPGLTHETQYF
TRBD1	15	TRBJ2-7	TRBV5-6	many	TGTGCCAGCAGCTTGGTCGGGACAGGGGACTACGAGCAGTACTTC	CASSLVGTGDYEQYF
.	15	TRBJ1-6	TRBV4-3	.	TGCGCCAGCAGCCCCAGAGCTTCCTATAATTCACCCCTCCACTTT	CASSPRASYNSPLHF
.	12	TRBJ2-2	TRBV7-9	many	TGTGCCAGCAGCTTAAGAACCGGGGAGCTGTTTTTT	CASSLRTGELFF
TRBD1	15	TRBJ1-1	TRBV9	many	TGTGCCAGCAACACCGGGGGGACAGGAAACACTGAAGCTTTCTTT	CASNTGGTGNTEAFF
TRBD1	12	TRBJ1-6	TRBV19	many	TGTGCCAGTAGTACAGGGGGTTCACCCCTCCACTTT	CASSTGGSPLHF
.	14	TRBJ1-5	TRBV5-1	many	TGCGCCAGCAGCTCAGGGTTGGGCAATCAGCCCCAGCATTTT	CASSSGLGNQPQHF
.	12	TRBJ2-5	TRBV7-8	.	TGTGCCAGCAGTCCCCATTGGGGGACCCAGTACTTC	CASSPHWGTQYF
.	13	TRBJ2-5	TRBV29-1	many	TGCAGCGTTGTACAGGAAACGGGAGAGACCCAGTACTTC	CSVVQETGETQYF
.	16	TRBJ2-6	TRBV19	.	TGTGCCAGTACGCGGGACACCCTCTCTGGGGCCAACGTCCTGACTTTC	CASTRDTLSGANVLTF
TRBD1	15	TRBJ2-7	TRBV5-1	many	TGCGCCAGCAGCACATGGACAGGGGGGCCCTACGAGCAGTACTTC	CASSTWTGGPYEQYF
TRBD1	15	TRBJ2-7	TRBV7-7	many	TGTGCTAGCAGCTTGGGACAGGGAATCTCCTACGAGCAGTACTTC	CASSLGQGISYEQYF
.	14	TRBJ1-1	TRBV6-5	.	TGTGCCAGCAGTTACTCGATAGCGGGGAGTGAAGCTTTCTTT	CASSYSIAGSEAFF
.	12	TRBJ1-6	TRBV24-1	.	TGTGCCACCGCAAGGGGAGGTTCACCCCTCCACTTT	CATARGGSPLHF
TRBD2	15	TRBJ2-7	TRBV20-1	.	TGCAGTGCTGGAGGGACTAGCGGGGACTCCTACGAGCAGTACTTC	CSAGGTSGDSYEQYF
.	13	TRBJ1-4	TRBV27	.	TGTGCCAGCAGTTTTTACGGGAATGAAAAACTGTTTTTT	CASSFYGNEKLFF
.	12	TRBJ1-4	TRBV6-6	.	TGTGCCAGCATCGGGGGCGTCGAAAAACTGTTTTTT	CASIGGVEKLFF
.	14	TRBJ1-1	TRBV6-5	.	TGTGCCAGCATCGCCAGGGGAGGGGGCACTGAAGCTTTCTTT	CASIARGGGTEAFF
TRBD1	15	TRBJ1-2	TRBV10-3	.	TGTGCCAGCAGTTACTCGAGTGGACCAGGGGGTAGCTACACCTTC	CASSYSSGPGGSYTF
TRBD1	15	TRBJ1-1	TRBV19	.	TGTGCCAGTAGAACCGGGACAGCCAGTAACGCTGAAGCTTTCTTT	CASRTGTASNAEAFF
TRBD1	16	TRBJ2-2	TRBV19	few	TGTGCCAGTAGCCGCAGGGGGTCAGTAATAACCGGGGAGCTGTTTTTT	CASSRRGSVITGELFF
TRBD1	14	TRBJ2-7	TRBV30	.	TGTGCCTGGAATCCAGGACAGGGGTTTAAGGAGCAGTACTTC	CAWNPGQGFKEQYF
.	15	TRBJ1-5	TRBV7-2	many	TGTGCCAGCAGCCCGGACGGGTATAGCAATCAGCCCCAGCATTTT	CASSPDGYSNQPQHF
.	14	TRBJ2-5	TRBV4-1	many	TGCGCCAGCAGCCAGGTGGTTAACGTGGAGACCCAGTACTTC	CASSQVVNVETQYF
.	14	TRBJ2-5	TRBV7-9	many	TGTGCCAGCAGCTTGGCCGGGTACCAAGAGACCCAGTACTTC	CASSLAGYQETQYF
TRBD2	13	TRBJ2-7	TRBV19	.	TGTGCTAGTCGGGGAGGGGCTGTCTACGAGCAGTACTTC	CASRGGAVYEQYF
TRBD1	14	TRBJ2-7	TRBV19	many	TGTGCCAGTAGTATCTTGGACAGGGGCTACGAGCAGTACTTC	CASSILDRGYEQYF
.	13	TRBJ2-2	TRBV7-6	.	TGTGCCAGCAGCCCAGGGCCTACCGGGGAGCTGTTTTTT	CASSPGPTGELFF
.	16	TRBJ1-1	TRBV10-2	.	TGCGCCAGCAGTGAGCCGGGGGAGGGGGTGAACACTGAAGCTTTCTTT	CASSEPGEGVNTEAFF
TRBD1	17	TRBJ1-1	TRBV7-8	.	TGTGCCAGCAGCTATTCTCTGATGACAGGGAAGAACACTGAAGCTTTCTTT	CASSYSLMTGKNTEAFF
.	13	TRBJ1-1	TRBV29-1	many	TGCAGCGTGGAAAGAACGCTGAACACTGAAGCTTTCTTT	CSVERTLNTEAFF
.	13	TRBJ2-7	TRBV29-1	.	TGCAGCGTAGGGCCGGACAGTACCTACGAGCAGTACTTC	CSVGPDSTYEQYF
.	11	TRBJ1-2	TRBV29-1	.	TGCAGCGTTGAAGAGACCGGGCGAAACACCTTC	CSVEETGRNTF
.	14	TRBJ2-7	TRBV7-8	.	TGTGCCAGCAGCCATGCAGGGGACTCCTACGAGCAGTACTTC	CASSHAGDSYEQYF
.	15	TRBJ1-5	TRBV7-9	many	TGTGCCAGCAGCCCGCCGGGACGGAGCAATCAGCCCCAGCATTTT	CASSPPGRSNQPQHF
.	14	TRBJ2-2	TRBV19	.	TGTGCCAGTAGTATCCTGGTGAACACCGGGGAGCTGTTTTTT	CASSILVNTGELFF
.	15	TRBJ2-7	TRBV18	once	TGTGCCAGCTCACCGGCGGGGCCCCAAGGCCGCGAGCAGTACTTC	CASSPAGPQGREQYF
TRBD1	16	TRBJ2-7	TRBV14	few	TGTGCCAGCTCACCGAACCGGGACAGTTACTCCTACGAGCAGTACTTC	CASSPNRDSYSYEQYF
TRBD1	15	TRBJ1-6	TRBV6-5	many	TGTGCCAGCAGCATAGGACAGGGGGCAAATTCACCCCTCCACTTT	CASSIGQGANSPLHF
.	15	TRBJ2-5	TRBV20-1	.	TGCAGTGCCGGGGGATGGATCAGCCTCCAAGAGACCCAGTACTTC	CSAGGWISLQETQYF
.	16	TRBJ2-2	TRBV19	.	TGTGCCAGTAGGGCTACTCTAAGGGGCTACACCGGGGAGCTGTTTTTT	CASRATLRGYTGELFF
.	12	TRBJ2-2	TRBV7-8	many	TGTGCCAGCAGCTTCGGAGGCGGGGAGCTGTTTTTT	CASSFGGGELFF
.	13	TRBJ1-5	TRBV2	many	TGTGCCAGCAGGGAAACAGGTGCTCAGCCCCAGCATTTT	CASRETGAQPQHF
TRBD1	14	TRBJ1-1	TRBV6-1	.	TGTGCCAGCAGGGCCCGGACAGGGAACACTGAAGCTTTCTTT	CASRARTGNTEAFF
.	13	TRBJ2-2	TRBV6-9	.	TGTGCCAGCAAGACTTTAGACACCGGGGAGCTGTTTTTT	CASKTLDTGELFF